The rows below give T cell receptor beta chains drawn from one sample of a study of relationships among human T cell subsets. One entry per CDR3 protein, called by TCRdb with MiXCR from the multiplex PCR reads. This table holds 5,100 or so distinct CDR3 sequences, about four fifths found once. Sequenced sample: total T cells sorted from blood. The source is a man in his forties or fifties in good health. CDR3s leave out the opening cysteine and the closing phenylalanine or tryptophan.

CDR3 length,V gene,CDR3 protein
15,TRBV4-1,ASSQDPPTSRPYEQY
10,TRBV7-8,ASSLDTQRQY
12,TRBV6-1,ASRDRQGDGTIY
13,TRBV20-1,SATLTGAKYNEQF
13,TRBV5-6,ASSSISGTGYGYT
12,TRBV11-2,ASSLDRNQETQY
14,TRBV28,ASSSLGQPPSYEQY
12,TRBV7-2,ASSLGGLLYEQY
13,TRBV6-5,ASSYLGARAYEQY
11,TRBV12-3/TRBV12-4,ASSPPGGETQY
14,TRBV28,ASSVSNGGRPDTQY
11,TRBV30,AWSVTEGQPQH
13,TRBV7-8,ASSHDRGRDYGYT
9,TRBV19,ASWNTGELF
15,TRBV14,ASSQNRGGVRNQPQH
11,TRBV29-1,SVSQAAKYEQF
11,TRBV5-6,ASSFDQNTEAF
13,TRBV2,ASSEVRLHNSPLH
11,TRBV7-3,ASSLKVGDTQY
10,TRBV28,ASSFERYEQY
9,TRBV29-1,SARVRGEQF
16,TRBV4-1,ASSQEFGTPSDYNEQF
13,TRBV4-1,ASSQVASGSDEQF
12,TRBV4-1,ASSQGVTGGEQF
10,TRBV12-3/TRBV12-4,ASSFDNTEAF
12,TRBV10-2,ASSESAVGDEQF